This T cell receptor beta chain came from a study of blood T cells in healthy people across ages. The study, taken as a whole, reports: Estimates based on one million T cells were treated as lower bounds.

The CDR3 is 11 amino acids. Germline assignment: CDR1 LGHNT and CDR2 FRNRAP. V was trimmed by 6 bases and J by 7 bases, leaving 9 bases between them. This clonotype was counted only a few times. Its matching antigen is unknown. The use of a sample-barcoded 5' primer and a J-beta primer mix characterized a second PCR of roughly 7 to 11 cycles. TCRdb re-called the 5' RACE reads through MiXCR, storing one row per CDR3 protein. The sample shows about 570,000 distinct CDR3 sequences, roughly a quarter of them seen only once. These data were likewise used in another study, on T cells of mothers and their children.

This sequence was found in a boy between 2 and 15 years old in good health. The chain combines TRBV12-5 with TRBJ1-1; D might be TRBD1 (5 bases). Sequencing was carried out using blood. The CDR3 loop is CASGPGGEAFF. DNA for the CDR3: TGTGCTAGTGGCCCCGGGGGTGAAGCTTTCTTT.